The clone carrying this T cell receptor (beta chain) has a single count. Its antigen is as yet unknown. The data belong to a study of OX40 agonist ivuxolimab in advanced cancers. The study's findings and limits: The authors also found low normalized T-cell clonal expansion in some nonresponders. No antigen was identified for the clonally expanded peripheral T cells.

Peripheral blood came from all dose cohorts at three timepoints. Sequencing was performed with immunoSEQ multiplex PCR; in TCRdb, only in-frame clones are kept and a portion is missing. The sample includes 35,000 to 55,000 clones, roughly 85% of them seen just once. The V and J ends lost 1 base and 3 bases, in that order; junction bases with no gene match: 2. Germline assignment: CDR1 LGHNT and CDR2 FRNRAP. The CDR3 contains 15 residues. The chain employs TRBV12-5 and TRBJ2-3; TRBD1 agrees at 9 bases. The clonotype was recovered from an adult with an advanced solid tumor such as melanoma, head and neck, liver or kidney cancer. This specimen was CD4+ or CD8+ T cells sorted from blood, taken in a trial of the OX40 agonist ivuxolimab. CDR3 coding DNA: TGTGCTAGTGGTTTGGGACAGGGGGTAACAGATACGCAGTATTTT. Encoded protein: CASGLGQGVTDTQYF.